This T cell receptor beta chain was sequenced during a study of T cell responses to AZD1222 COVID-19 vaccine (dated by TCRdb to about 2021). Study-wide context: A total of 230 to 250 trial participants underwent TCR sequencing, of whom some 210 received two doses of AZD1222 and around 25 received two doses of the MenACWY control vaccine. Enrollment into the trials was organized by age into subgroups of 18-55, 56-69 and 70-plus years, and those subgroups contained approximately 160, 26 and 62 TCR-sequenced participants, respectively. Overall study results and their limits: Because no day 14 peak-response samples were available, repertoires were characterized only after the peak T cell response. Participants were mostly white British and included more females than males, and it was suggested by the authors that clonal diversity may have been underestimated. The whole spike protein was spanned by vaccine-associated CD4 TCRs, and dominant responses were seen in regions 160-218 and 743-854. Epitopes outside the regions mutated in the B.1.351 and B.1.1.7 variants were reportedly recognized by nearly half of the unique spike-specific TCRs. Conclusions about previously exposed vaccinees are limited, since just five to seven AZD1222 recipients were seropositive for SARS-CoV-2 at baseline. The 56-69-year group was small, and its depth increase did not reach significance, likely because of low power. A significant rise in spike-specific TCR breadth and depth was observed after two AZD1222 doses relative to day 0 and relative to MenACWY recipients.

The time point label here, explained by the study, means: about 28 days (+/-7) after the second vaccine dose. Because spike-specific TCR depth and breadth did not differ between the two schedules, AZD1222 recipients who got a second dose at roughly 4 weeks were pooled with those who got a second dose at roughly 12 weeks. The vaccinee samples were drawn from two UK trials, COV001 and COV002, one of which was a single-blind randomized controlled phase 2/3 trial testing AZD1222 (ChAdOx1 nCoV-19) in healthy adults. Trial participant PBMC samples were collected at day 0 and day 28 after the second dose for TCRbeta chain sequencing. The germline V gene encodes CDR1 SNHLY and CDR2 FYNNEI. V trim: 7 bases; J trim: 7 bases; unmatched bases: 5. The CDR3, cysteine through phenylalanine, is 15 amino acids long. This entry keeps only the CDR3 DNA: 45 bases, framed from base 1. The CDR3 regions of human TCRbeta chains were analyzed by immunosequencing. As for how the authors treated the data: Repertoire TCRs were checked for matches against a reference library of SARS-CoV-2-specific TCRs that had been generated using the MIRA antigen-specificity platform. Breadth meant the fraction of unique TCRs that were SARS-CoV-2-associated, whereas depth meant the fraction of total T cells that were SARS-CoV-2-associated. Using the MIRA data, each spike-specific TCR was assigned both to the spike region to which the TCR was reactive and to a CD4 or CD8 class. Log10-transformed breadth and depth values were compared by one-way ANOVA with Sidak's multiple comparisons tests. TCRdb provides this immuneACCESS table in a form limited to in-frame rearrangements. Some clones are lacking; in checked studies, under half of them reflect an unresolved V gene, and why the rest are absent is not known. V and J calls and clone size come straight from that table; D and trimming were deduced from the DNA. The sample table lists 110,000 or so clones, about 86% of them with a count of one. The top ten hold approximately 16% of the sample.

Worth noting for this clone: Its cognate antigen has yet to be identified. Nothing much larger sits one base from this clone, and base qualities are not available.

Material: peripheral blood, obtained 28 days after the second AZD1222 dose. Recombination joined TRBV2 with TRBJ1-6, with TRBD1 matching 12 junction bases. This clonotype was obtained from an adult who received the AZD1222 COVID-19 vaccine. This receptor carries the CDR3 CASKIGTGGNSPLHF. The DNA sequence reads TGTGCCAGCAAAATCGGGACAGGGGGCAATTCACCCCTCCACTTT.